The rows below give T cell receptor beta chains drawn from one sample of a study of OX40 agonist ivuxolimab in advanced cancers. Using immunoSEQ multiplex PCR, the repertoire was profiled, and TCRdb retains in-frame clones only, with some absent. This table has roughly 63,000 clones, roughly nine tenths appearing once. Here the sequenced sample was CD4+ or CD8+ T cells sorted from blood, taken in a trial of the OX40 agonist ivuxolimab. These receptors all come from an adult with an advanced solid tumor such as melanoma, head and neck, liver or kidney cancer. Both conserved end residues are part of each CDR3. A D gene is named only where the DNA matches it firmly. A row's size may be missing; if present it is once, few, many or a size class.

clone size: once
V gene: TRBV9
J gene: TRBJ2-5
D gene: TRBD2
CDR3 DNA: TGTGCCAGCAGCGTCCGGGGGGAAGGGGAGACCCAGTACTTC
CDR3 protein: CASSVRGEGETQYF

clone size: once
V gene: TRBV2
J gene: TRBJ1-1
D gene: TRBD1
CDR3 DNA: TGTGCCAGCCGCTGGACAGGGCTTGGAGGAATGAACACTGAAGCTTTCTTT
CDR3 protein: CASRWTGLGGMNTEAFF

clone size: -
V gene: TRBV19
J gene: TRBJ2-2
D gene: -
CDR3 DNA: TGTGCCAGTAGTTGGGCGGGGAACACCGGGGAGCTGTTTTTT
CDR3 protein: CASSWAGNTGELFF

clone size: -
V gene: TRBV5-1
J gene: TRBJ2-3
D gene: -
CDR3 DNA: TGCGCCAGCAGCTTTAGGTACTCCACAGATACGCAGTATTTT
CDR3 protein: CASSFRYSTDTQYF

clone size: -
V gene: TRBV15
J gene: TRBJ2-3
D gene: TRBD2
CDR3 DNA: TGTGCCACCAGCAGAGATCCCCAAGCGGGGGTTTGGAGCACAGATACGCAGTATTTT
CDR3 protein: CATSRDPQAGVWSTDTQYF

clone size: few
V gene: TRBV5-1
J gene: TRBJ1-1
D gene: -
CDR3 DNA: TGCGCCAGCAGCTTGGGAGGTAACACTGAAGCTTTCTTT
CDR3 protein: CASSLGGNTEAFF

clone size: -
V gene: TRBV13
J gene: TRBJ2-1
D gene: -
CDR3 DNA: TGTGCCAGCAGCGCACCCCGGTCGACAGGCTACAATGAGCAGTTCTTC
CDR3 protein: CASSAPRSTGYNEQFF

clone size: -
V gene: TRBV2
J gene: TRBJ2-1
D gene: -
CDR3 DNA: TGTGCCAGCAGTGTCGGAGGGAATGAGCAGTTCTTC
CDR3 protein: CASSVGGNEQFF

clone size: -
V gene: TRBV7-3
J gene: TRBJ2-2
D gene: -
CDR3 DNA: TGTGCCAGCAGCTTTGGTTCCGGGGAGCTGTTTTTT
CDR3 protein: CASSFGSGELFF

clone size: -
V gene: TRBV11-2
J gene: TRBJ1-3
D gene: -
CDR3 DNA: TGTGCCAGCAGCTTAGTTCGGACAGTCTCTGGAAACACCATATATTTT
CDR3 protein: CASSLVRTVSGNTIYF

clone size: -
V gene: TRBV29-1
J gene: TRBJ1-2
D gene: -
CDR3 DNA: TGCAGCGTTGAGGGGGACCTTGGGGGCTACACCTTC
CDR3 protein: CSVEGDLGGYTF

clone size: few
V gene: TRBV25-1
J gene: TRBJ2-5
D gene: -
CDR3 DNA: TGTGCCAGCAGTGAGTTCGGGACATTCAAAGAGACCCAGTACTTC
CDR3 protein: CASSEFGTFKETQYF

clone size: -
V gene: TRBV5-3
J gene: TRBJ1-1
D gene: TRBD1
CDR3 DNA: TGTGCCAGAATCCGGCCGGGACAGGGGGCCAAGGGACGTGTGGGGAACACTGAAGCTTTCTTT
CDR3 protein: CARIRPGQGAKGRVGNTEAFF

clone size: -
V gene: TRBV19
J gene: TRBJ2-1
D gene: -
CDR3 DNA: TGTGCCAGTAGTATAGGATGGGGTTCCTACAATGAGCAGTTCTTC
CDR3 protein: CASSIGWGSYNEQFF

clone size: -
V gene: TRBV21-1
J gene: TRBJ1-1
D gene: -
CDR3 DNA: TGTGCCAGCACCATAAGGGGGACAGGGGGACCCTCCAAGCGGGCTTTCTTT
CDR3 protein: CASTIRGTGGPSKRAFF

clone size: once
V gene: TRBV27
J gene: TRBJ2-1
D gene: TRBD1
CDR3 DNA: TGTGCCAGGCTTTACAGGGGTCGTTATAACAATGAGCAGTTCTTC
CDR3 protein: CARLYRGRYNNEQFF

clone size: -
V gene: TRBV19
J gene: TRBJ2-7
D gene: -
CDR3 DNA: TGTGCCAGTAGTATAGGGCCCTACGAGCAGTACTTC
CDR3 protein: CASSIGPYEQYF

clone size: -
V gene: TRBV13
J gene: TRBJ1-1
D gene: -
CDR3 DNA: TGTGCCAGCAGCTTATTTAAGACCACTGAAGCTTTCTTT
CDR3 protein: CASSLFKTTEAFF